This T cell receptor beta chain was captured by sequencing in a study of T cells in Graves' hyperthyroidism and ophthalmopathy. The germline CDR1 and CDR2 sequences are GTSNPN and SVGIG (reference sequence). Trimming took off 2 bases at V and 7 bases at J, with 18 bases between the two ends. The CDR3 loop spans 14 amino acids. Study results and caveats: Ophthalmopathy could be told apart from stable hyperthyroidism with a 13 V-J model.

Template material for amplifying TCR beta CDR3 regions consisted of RNA transcripts. Primed by the HTBI set, a first-round RT-PCR was run on the TCR CDR3. TCRdb re-analysed the multiplex PCR reads in MiXCR, keeping a single row per CDR3 protein. The sample has 450,000 to 650,000 distinct CDR3 sequences; about 20% are singletons. Absence of ophthalmopathy progression within 18 months defined stable Graves' hyperthyroidism. Orbital computed tomography and thyroid ultrasound, together with serum TRAb and thyroxine and clinical symptoms, were used for diagnoses. Worth noting for this clonotype: Its antigen is as yet unknown.

This chain joins TRBV30 and TRBJ2-7, with D possibly TRBD2 on 7 matching bases. This receptor was identified in a man aged 18 to 35 with Graves' hyperthyroidism. Sequences were obtained from blood. Here the CDR3 reads CAWSSTGGLGEQYF. The CDR3 DNA is TGTGCCTGGAGTTCAACCGGGGGGCTGGGGGAGCAGTACTTC. The whole variable domain, filled in from reference TRBV30 and TRBJ2-7, reads SQTIHQWPATLVQPVGSPLSLECTVEGTSNPNLYWYRQAAGRGLQLLFYSVGIGQISSEVPQNLSASRPQDRQFILSSKKLLLSDSGFYLCAWSSTGGLGEQYFGPGTRLTVT.